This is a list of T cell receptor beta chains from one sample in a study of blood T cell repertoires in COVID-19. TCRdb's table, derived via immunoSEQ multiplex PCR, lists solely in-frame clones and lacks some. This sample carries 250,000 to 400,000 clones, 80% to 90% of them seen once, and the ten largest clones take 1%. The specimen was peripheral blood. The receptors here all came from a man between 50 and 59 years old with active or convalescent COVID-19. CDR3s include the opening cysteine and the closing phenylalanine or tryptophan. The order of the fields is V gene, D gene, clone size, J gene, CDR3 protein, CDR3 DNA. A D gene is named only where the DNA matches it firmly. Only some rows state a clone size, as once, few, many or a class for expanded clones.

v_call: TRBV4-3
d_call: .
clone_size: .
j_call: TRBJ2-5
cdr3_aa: CASSQDKSEGSLETQYF
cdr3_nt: TGCGCCAGCAGCCAAGATAAAAGCGAGGGCAGCTTGGAGACCCAGTACTTC

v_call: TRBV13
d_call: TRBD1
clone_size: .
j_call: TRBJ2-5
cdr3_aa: CASSPPSGQGKETQYF
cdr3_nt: TGTGCCAGCAGCCCACCATCGGGACAGGGGAAAGAGACCCAGTACTTC

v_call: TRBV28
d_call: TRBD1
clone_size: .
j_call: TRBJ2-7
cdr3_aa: CASSFTSGTAYEQYF
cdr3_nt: TGTGCCAGCAGTTTTACTTCCGGGACAGCCTACGAGCAGTACTTC

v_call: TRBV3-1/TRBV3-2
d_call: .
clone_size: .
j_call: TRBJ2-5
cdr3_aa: CASSQDPRTGKTQYF
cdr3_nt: TGTGCCAGCAGCCAAGACCCGCGGACGGGGAAGACCCAGTACTTC

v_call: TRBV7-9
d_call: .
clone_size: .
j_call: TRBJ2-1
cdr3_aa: CASSLQGAPNNEQFF
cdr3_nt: TGTGCCAGCAGCTTGCAAGGGGCCCCCAACAATGAGCAGTTCTTC

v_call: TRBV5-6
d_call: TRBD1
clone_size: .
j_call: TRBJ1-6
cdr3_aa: CASSLEGTANSPLHF
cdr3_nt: TGTGCCAGCAGCTTGGAAGGGACAGCGAATTCACCCCTCCACTTT

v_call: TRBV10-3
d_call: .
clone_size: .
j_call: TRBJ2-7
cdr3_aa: CAISVGSDYEQYF
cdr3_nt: TGTGCCATCAGTGTCGGTAGCGACTACGAGCAGTACTTC

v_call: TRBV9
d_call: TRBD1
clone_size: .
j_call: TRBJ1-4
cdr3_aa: CASSVTSGQGNEKLFF
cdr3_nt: TGTGCCAGCAGCGTGACATCGGGACAGGGTAATGAAAAACTGTTTTTT

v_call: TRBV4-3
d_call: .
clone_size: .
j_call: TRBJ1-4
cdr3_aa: CASSPLASGSYEKLFF
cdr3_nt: TGCGCCAGCAGCCCCCTAGCGTCCGGATCTTATGAAAAACTGTTTTTT

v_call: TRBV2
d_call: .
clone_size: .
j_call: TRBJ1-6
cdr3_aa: CASSYTAGSPLHF
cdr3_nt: TGTGCCAGCAGTTACACGGCGGGTTCACCCCTCCACTTT

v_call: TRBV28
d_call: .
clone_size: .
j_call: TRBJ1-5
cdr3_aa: CASSSTPGVSNQPQHF
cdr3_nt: TGTGCCAGCAGTTCAACGCCGGGTGTCAGCAATCAGCCCCAGCATTTT

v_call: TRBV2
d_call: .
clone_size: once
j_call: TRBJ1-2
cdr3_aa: CASSFRTASNYGYTF
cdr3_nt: TGTGCCAGCAGTTTTAGGACAGCCTCTAACTATGGCTACACCTTC

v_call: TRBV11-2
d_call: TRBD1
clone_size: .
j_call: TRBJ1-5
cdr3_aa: CASSLDRGLNQPQHF
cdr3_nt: TGTGCCAGCAGCTTAGACAGGGGGCTAAATCAGCCCCAGCATTTT

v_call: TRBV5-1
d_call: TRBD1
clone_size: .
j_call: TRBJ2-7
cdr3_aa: CASSFRTGDEQYF
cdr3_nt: TGCGCCAGCAGCTTCCGGACAGGGGACGAGCAGTACTTC

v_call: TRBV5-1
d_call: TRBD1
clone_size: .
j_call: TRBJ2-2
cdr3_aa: CASSFRDRGRRNTGELFF
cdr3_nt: TGCGCCAGCAGCTTTAGGGACAGGGGGCGCCGGAACACCGGGGAGCTGTTTTTT

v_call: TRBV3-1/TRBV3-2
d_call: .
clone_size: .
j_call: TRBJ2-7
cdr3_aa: CASSHPLQGLEQYF
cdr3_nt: TGTGCCAGCAGCCACCCCTTACAGGGTCTCGAGCAGTACTTC

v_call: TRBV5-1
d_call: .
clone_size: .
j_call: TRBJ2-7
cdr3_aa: CASSFDYQNEQYF
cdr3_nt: TGCGCCAGCAGCTTCGACTATCAAAACGAGCAGTACTTC

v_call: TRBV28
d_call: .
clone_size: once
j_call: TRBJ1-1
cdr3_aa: CCRGNTEAFF
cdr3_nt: TGTTGCCGCGGCAACACTGAAGCTTTCTTT

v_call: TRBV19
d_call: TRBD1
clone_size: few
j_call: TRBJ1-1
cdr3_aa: CASTRGTTGTFREAFF
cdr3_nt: TGTGCCAGTACTAGGGGGACGACAGGGACCTTTCGGGAGGCTTTCTTT

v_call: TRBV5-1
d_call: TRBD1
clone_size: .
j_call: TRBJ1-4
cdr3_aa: CASSPQGASEKLFF
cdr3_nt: TGCGCCAGCAGCCCACAGGGGGCCAGTGAAAAACTGTTTTTT

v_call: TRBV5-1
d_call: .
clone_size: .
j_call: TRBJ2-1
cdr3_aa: CASSIARGSYNEQFF
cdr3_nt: TGCGCCAGCAGCATCGCCCGGGGCTCCTACAATGAGCAGTTCTTC

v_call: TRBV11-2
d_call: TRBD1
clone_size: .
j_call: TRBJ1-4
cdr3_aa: CASSTDRGRWEKLFF
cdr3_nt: TGTGCCAGCAGCACAGACAGGGGCCGTTGGGAAAAACTGTTTTTT

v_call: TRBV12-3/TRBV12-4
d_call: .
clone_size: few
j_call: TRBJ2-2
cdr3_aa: CASSLSHTGELFF
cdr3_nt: TGTGCCAGCAGTTTATCTCACACCGGGGAGCTGTTTTTT

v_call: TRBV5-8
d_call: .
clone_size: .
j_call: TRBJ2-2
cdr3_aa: CASSLRTANTGELFF
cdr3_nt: TGTGCCAGCAGCTTGCGGACAGCGAACACCGGGGAGCTGTTTTTT

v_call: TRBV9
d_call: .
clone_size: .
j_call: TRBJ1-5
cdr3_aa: CASSVDSGSNQPQHF
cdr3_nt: TGTGCCAGCAGCGTAGATTCAGGGAGCAATCAGCCCCAGCATTTT